Presented here are 16 T cell receptor beta chains from one specimen sequenced in a study of neurological immune-mediated disorders. In TCRdb, the 5' RACE reads were re-called with MiXCR into one record per CDR3 protein. This sample has about 49,000 distinct CDR3 sequences, with 10% found just once. Time point indicated: longitudinal time-point 1 (baseline). Input material: PBMCs. The receptor set was obtained from a woman in her 40s in good health.

This clonotype was found many times. CDR3 DNA sequence: TGCAGTGCTAGAGACCCCGCCCTGGGTAGTTGGTATGGCTACACCTTC. Its translation: CSARDPALGSWYGYTF. The chain couples TRBV20-1 to TRBJ1-2; D gene ambiguous. Per germline, CDR1 DFQATT and CDR2 SNEGSKA (reference sequence). The CDR3 consists of 16 residues. The V gene lost 0 bases and the J gene lost 5 bases, with 19 bases spanning the gap.

Of note for this clonotype: A single base separates this from a much larger clone, so it may be a read error. V is TRBV20-1 and J is TRBJ1-5; D ambiguous. Deletions cut 0 bases from V and 8 bases from J, with 14 bases between. Germline assignment: CDR1 DFQATT and CDR2 SNEGSKA (reference sequence). This CDR3 is built from 14 residues. As DNA, the CDR3 is TGCAGTGCTAGAGATGTGACACTTATAGAGCCCCAGCATTTT. This sequence encodes CSARDVTLIEPQHF.

This clonotype was found many times. The V and J genes are TRBV5-1 and TRBJ1-1; 7 bases are shared with TRBD1. This CDR3 has 14 amino acids. The germline V gene has CDR1 SGHRS and CDR2 YFSETQ. The ends lost 5 bases at V and 1 base at J; junction bases unmatched: 5. This CDR3 is CASSKGAANTEAFF. In DNA form, the CDR3 reads TGCGCCAGCAGTAAGGGGGCAGCGAACACTGAAGCTTTCTTT.

This clonotype was counted between two and nine times. The chain joins TRBV12-3 or TRBV12-4 to TRBJ2-1; 9 nucleotides agree with TRBD1. CDR3 length: 13 residues. The V gene end was trimmed by 2 bases and the J gene end by 11 bases; junction bases not matched to a gene: 4. The CDR3 protein is CASSLRDRDKQFF. The CDR3 nucleotides are TGTGCCAGCAGTTTACGGGACAGGGATAAGCAGTTCTTC.

V usage is TRBV7-9 and J usage is TRBJ2-6; D uncertain. Germline V gene lookup returns CDR1 SEHNR and CDR2 FQNEAQ (reference sequence). The CDR3 is made up of 13 amino acids. With 5 bases removed from V and 2 bases from J, the gap between germline ends came to 4 bases. The CDR3 sequence is CASSPAGANVLTF. CDR3 DNA sequence: TGTGCCAGCAGCCCAGCTGGGGCCAACGTCCTGACTTTC.

In this sample, this clonotype turned up many times. The J gene is TRBJ1-2, the V gene TRBV27; TRBD1 matches at 7 bases. The trim removed 3 bases at V and 4 bases at J, leaving 11 bases unmatched. This CDR3 spans 16 amino acids. Per the germline V gene, CDR1 is MNHEY and CDR2 is SMNVEV (reference sequence). DNA for the CDR3: TGTGCCAGCAGTTTTACCAGGACAGGAGGCATCTATGGCTACACCTTC. Protein product: CASSFTRTGGIYGYTF.

The table lists this clonotype with many counts. The chain is built from TRBV4-1 and TRBJ2-1; D might be TRBD2 (6 bases). The CDR3 is 17 residues long. Germline V CDR1 and CDR2: MGHRA, YSYEKL. Trimming took 4 bases from V and 6 from J, leaving 22 bases between them. CDR3 residues: CASSRAPGLGPGNEQFF. The CDR3 DNA reads TGCGCCAGCAGCCGAGCTCCGGGACTGGGCCCTGGCAATGAGCAGTTCTTC.

This clonotype was counted at least ten times. At one of its ends the junction is not consistent with the germline gene, which may arise from a read error. CDR3 nucleotide sequence: TGTGCCAGCAGTTTTCCCCGGTCGAGCAGGGTCTTC. As protein: CASSFPRSSRVF. J is TRBJ2-1 and V is TRBV12-3 or TRBV12-4, with TRBD1 as a possible D gene (5 bases). The CDR3 sequence is 12 residues long.

The rearrangement uses TRBV5-1 and TRBJ2-5; TRBD1 or TRBD2 may be the D gene (5 bases each). The CDR3 is 14 residues long. Germline V gene sequence: CDR1 SGHRS, CDR2 YFSETQ. Trimming shortened V by 7 bases and J by 0 bases, and 13 bases separated the two germline ends. The DNA for the CDR3 is TGCGCCAGCTCCATGGGGGAGTACCAAGAGACCCAGTACTTC. Translating gives CASSMGEYQETQYF.

This clonotype was counted many times. The chain has TRBV20-1 and TRBJ1-1; maybe TRBD1 (6 bases). Trimming removed 6 bases from V and 6 bases from J, with 20 bases in between. Germline loops: CDR1 DFQATT, CDR2 SNEGSKA (reference sequence). The CDR3 totals 14 residues. The CDR3 bases are TGCAGTGCCCCGGCAGGGGCTGGTTCGGCTGAAGCTTTCTTT. It encodes CSAPAGAGSAEAFF.

In this sample, this clonotype turned up a few times. The CDR3 DNA is TGTGCCAGCAGCTGGCCAGGACTAGCGGGCGCCGAGGATACGCAGTATTTT. It translates to CASSWPGLAGAEDTQYF. The chain couples TRBV7-2 to TRBJ2-3, with 11 bases that match TRBD2. Per the germline V gene, CDR1 is SGHTA and CDR2 is FQGNSA. The CDR3 loop spans 17 amino acids. With 4 bases clipped from V and 6 bases from J, the junction kept 12 bases outside the gene matches.

This clonotype was seen many times. The rearrangement links TRBV20-1 to TRBJ2-7; 9 nucleotides agree with TRBD2. The J segment lost 7 bases and the V segment lost 5 bases, leaving 18 bases of the junction unmatched. The germline V gene has CDR1 DFQATT and CDR2 SNEGSKA (reference sequence). The CDR3 spans 16 residues. This CDR3 reads CSAVHRRSSGVGEQYF. For the CDR3, the DNA is TGCAGTGCTGTCCATCGGCGGTCTAGCGGGGTTGGAGAGCAGTACTTC.

This clonotype appeared many times. This chain joins TRBV6-4 and TRBJ1-6; TRBD1 agrees at 8 bases. CDR3 size: 15 residues. CDR1 MRHNA and CDR2 SNTAGT come from the germline V gene. V was pared by 6 bases and J by 8 bases, with 9 bases of the junction left unmatched. The CDR3 is CASSRRQGIDSPLHF. CDR3 coding DNA: TGTGCCAGCAGCCGGCGACAGGGGATAGATTCACCCCTCCACTTT.

This clonotype was seen repeatedly, ten times or more. This sequence joins TRBV24-1 and TRBJ1-2; D is unresolved. Germline CDR1 is KGHDR and CDR2 is SFDVKD. The CDR3 is made up of 13 amino acids. Trimming shortened V by 5 bases and J by 4 bases, and 10 bases separated the two germline ends. CDR3 sequence: CATSGAGGYGYTF. In nucleotides, the CDR3 is TGTGCCACCAGTGGGGCCGGTGGCTATGGCTACACCTTC.

This clonotype came up many times. V usage is TRBV5-5 and J usage is TRBJ2-3; a possible D gene is TRBD1 (5 bases). The CDR3 covers 15 residues. The V end lost 1 base, the J end lost 4 bases, and 13 bases lay between the germline ends. Germline V gives CDR1 SGHKS, CDR2 YYEKEE (reference sequence). CDR3 sequence reads: CASSLPGNWADTQYF. CDR3 bases: TGTGCCAGCAGCTTGCCAGGGAATTGGGCAGATACGCAGTATTTT. The full variable domain, in which reference TRBV5-5 and TRBJ2-3 provide the parts outside the CDR3, is DAGVTQSPTHLIKTRGQQVTLRCSPISGHKSVSWYQQVLGQGPQFIFQYYEKEERGRGNFPDRFSARQFPNYSSELNVNALLLGDSALYLCASSLPGNWADTQYFGPGTRLTVL.

This clonotype was counted ten times or more. At one boundary the junction diverges from the germline segment, which might be a read error. This chain joins TRBV7-7 and TRBJ2-5, with TRBD2 matching 16 bases. Germline CDR1 reads SSHAT; CDR2 reads FNYEAQ (reference sequence). This CDR3 contains 16 residues. The CDR3 loop reads CASSSGLAGGEETQYF. For the CDR3, the DNA is TGTGCTAGCAGCTCGGGACTAGCGGGGGGGGAAGAGACCCAGTACTTC.